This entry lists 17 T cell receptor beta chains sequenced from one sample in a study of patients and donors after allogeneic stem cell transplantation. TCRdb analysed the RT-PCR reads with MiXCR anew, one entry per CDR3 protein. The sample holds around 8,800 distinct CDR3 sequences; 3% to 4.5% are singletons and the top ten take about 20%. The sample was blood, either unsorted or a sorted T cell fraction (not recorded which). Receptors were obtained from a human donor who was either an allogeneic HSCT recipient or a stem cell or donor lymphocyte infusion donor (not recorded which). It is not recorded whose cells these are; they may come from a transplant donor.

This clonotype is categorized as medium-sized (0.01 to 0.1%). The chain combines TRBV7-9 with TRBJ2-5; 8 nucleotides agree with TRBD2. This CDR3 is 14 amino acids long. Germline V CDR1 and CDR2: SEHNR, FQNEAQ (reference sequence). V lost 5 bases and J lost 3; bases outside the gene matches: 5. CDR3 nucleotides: TGTGCCAGCAGCCATTGGACTAGCAAAGAGACCCAGTACTTC. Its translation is CASSHWTSKETQYF.

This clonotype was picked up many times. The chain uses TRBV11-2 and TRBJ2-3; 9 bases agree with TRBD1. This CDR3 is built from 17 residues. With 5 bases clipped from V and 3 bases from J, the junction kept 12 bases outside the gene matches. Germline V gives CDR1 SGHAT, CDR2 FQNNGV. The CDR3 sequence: CASSPTAQGAWTDTQYF. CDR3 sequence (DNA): TGTGCCAGCAGCCCTACCGCACAGGGGGCCTGGACAGATACGCAGTATTTT.

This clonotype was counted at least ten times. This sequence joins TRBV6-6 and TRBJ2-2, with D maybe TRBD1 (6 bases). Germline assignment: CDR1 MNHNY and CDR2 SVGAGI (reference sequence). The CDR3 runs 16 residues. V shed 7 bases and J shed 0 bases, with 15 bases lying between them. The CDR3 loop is CASNSPGTTNTGELFF. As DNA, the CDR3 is TGTGCCAGCAATTCTCCCGGGACAACGAACACCGGGGAGCTGTTTTTT.

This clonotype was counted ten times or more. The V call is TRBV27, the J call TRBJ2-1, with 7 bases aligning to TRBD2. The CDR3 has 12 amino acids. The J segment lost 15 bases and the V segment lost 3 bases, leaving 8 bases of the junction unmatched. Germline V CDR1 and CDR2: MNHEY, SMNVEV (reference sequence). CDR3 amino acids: CASSFWMRETFF. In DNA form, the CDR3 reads TGTGCCAGCAGTTTTTGGATGCGGGAGACGTTCTTC.

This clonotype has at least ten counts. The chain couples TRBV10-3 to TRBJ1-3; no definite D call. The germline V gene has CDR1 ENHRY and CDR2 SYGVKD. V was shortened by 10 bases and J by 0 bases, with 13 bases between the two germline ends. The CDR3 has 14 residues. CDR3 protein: CATRTEYSGNTIYF. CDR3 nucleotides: TGTGCCACCCGGACGGAGTACTCTGGAAACACCATATATTTT.

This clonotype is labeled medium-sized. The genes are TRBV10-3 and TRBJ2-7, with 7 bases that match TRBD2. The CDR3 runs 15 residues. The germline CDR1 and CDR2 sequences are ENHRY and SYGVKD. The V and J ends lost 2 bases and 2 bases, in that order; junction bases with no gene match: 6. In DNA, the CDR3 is TGTGCCATCAGTGAGGAGGGCGGGAGAACCTACGAGCAGTACTTC. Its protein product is CAISEEGGRTYEQYF.

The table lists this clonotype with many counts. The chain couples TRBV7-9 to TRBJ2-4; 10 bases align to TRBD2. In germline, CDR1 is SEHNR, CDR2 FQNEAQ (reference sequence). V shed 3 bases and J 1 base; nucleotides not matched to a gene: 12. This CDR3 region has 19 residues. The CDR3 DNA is TGTGCCAGCAGCTTTCCCTCCCCTAGCGGGAGCGGGGCCAAAAACATTCAGTACTTC. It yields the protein CASSFPSPSGSGAKNIQYF.

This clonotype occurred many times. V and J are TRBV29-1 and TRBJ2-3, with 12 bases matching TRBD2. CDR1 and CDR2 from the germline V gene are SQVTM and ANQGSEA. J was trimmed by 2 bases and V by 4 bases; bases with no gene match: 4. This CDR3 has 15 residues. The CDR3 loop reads CSVGGLAGPTDTQYF. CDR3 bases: TGCAGCGTTGGGGGACTAGCGGGCCCCACAGATACGCAGTATTTT.

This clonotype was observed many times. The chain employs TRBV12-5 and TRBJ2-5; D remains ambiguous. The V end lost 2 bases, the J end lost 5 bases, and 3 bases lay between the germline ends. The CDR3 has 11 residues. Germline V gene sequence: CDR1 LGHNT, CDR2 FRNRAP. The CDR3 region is CASGLRETQYF. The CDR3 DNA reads TGTGCTAGTGGTTTGAGGGAGACCCAGTACTTC.

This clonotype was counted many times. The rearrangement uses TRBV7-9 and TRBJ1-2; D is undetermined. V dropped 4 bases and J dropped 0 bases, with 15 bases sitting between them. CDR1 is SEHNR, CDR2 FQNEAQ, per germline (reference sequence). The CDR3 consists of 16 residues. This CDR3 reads CASSSQETRTNYGYTF. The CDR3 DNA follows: TGTGCCAGCAGCTCCCAGGAGACACGGACTAACTATGGCTACACCTTC.

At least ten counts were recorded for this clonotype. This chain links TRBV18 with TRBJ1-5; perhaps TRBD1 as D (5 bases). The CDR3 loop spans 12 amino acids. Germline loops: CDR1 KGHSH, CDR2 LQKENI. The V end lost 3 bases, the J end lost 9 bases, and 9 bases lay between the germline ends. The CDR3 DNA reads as TGTGCCAGCTCACCTGGGACGGCGCCCCAGCATTTT. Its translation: CASSPGTAPQHF.

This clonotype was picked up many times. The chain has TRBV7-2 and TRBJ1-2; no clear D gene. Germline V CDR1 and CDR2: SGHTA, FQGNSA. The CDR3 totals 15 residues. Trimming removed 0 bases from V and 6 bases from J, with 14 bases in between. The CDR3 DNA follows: TGTGCCAGCAGCTTAGCTATTTTGAGGGCGGATGGCTACACCTTC. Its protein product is CASSLAILRADGYTF.

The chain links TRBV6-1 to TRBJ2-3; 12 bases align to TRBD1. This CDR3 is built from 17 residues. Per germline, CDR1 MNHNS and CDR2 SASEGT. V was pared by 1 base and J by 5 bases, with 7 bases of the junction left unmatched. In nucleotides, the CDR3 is TGTGCCAGCAGTGAAGATCGCGGGACAGGGGGCAGAGATACGCAGTATTTT. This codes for CASSEDRGTGGRDTQYF.

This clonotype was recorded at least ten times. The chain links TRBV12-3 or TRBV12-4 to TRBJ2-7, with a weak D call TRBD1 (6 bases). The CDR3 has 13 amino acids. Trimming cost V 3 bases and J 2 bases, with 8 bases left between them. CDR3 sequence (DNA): TGTGCCAGCAGTTTCACAGGGACCTACGAGCAGTACTTC. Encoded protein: CASSFTGTYEQYF.

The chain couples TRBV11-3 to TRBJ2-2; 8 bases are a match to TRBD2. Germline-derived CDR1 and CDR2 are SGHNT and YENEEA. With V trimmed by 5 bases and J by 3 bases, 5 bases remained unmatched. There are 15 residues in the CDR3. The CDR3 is CASSRSGSDTGELFF. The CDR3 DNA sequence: TGTGCCAGCAGCCGCAGCGGGAGCGACACCGGGGAGCTGTTTTTT. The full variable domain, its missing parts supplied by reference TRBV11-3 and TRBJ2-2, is EAGVVQSPRYKIIEKKQPVAFWCNPISGHNTLYWYLQNLGQGPELLIRYENEEAVDDSQLPKDRFSAERLKGVDSTLKIQPAELGDSAVYLCASSRSGSDTGELFFGEGSRLTVL.

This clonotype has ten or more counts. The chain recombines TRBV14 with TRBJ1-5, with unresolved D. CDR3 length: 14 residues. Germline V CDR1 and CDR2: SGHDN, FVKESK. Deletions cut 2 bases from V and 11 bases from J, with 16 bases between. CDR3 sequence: CASSQNNDGGSQHF. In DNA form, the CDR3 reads TGTGCCAGCAGCCAAAACAACGATGGAGGGTCCCAGCATTTT.

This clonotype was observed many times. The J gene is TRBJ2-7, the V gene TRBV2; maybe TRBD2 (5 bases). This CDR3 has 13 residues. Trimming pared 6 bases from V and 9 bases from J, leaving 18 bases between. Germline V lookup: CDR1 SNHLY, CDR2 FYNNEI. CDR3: CASSEGPVLVQYF. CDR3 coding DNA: TGTGCCAGCAGCGAGGGCCCAGTTCTTGTGCAGTACTTC.